Ten or more counts support the clone carrying this T cell receptor beta chain. This sample is part of a study of T cells in Graves' hyperthyroidism and ophthalmopathy. It was RNA transcripts that yielded the amplified TCR beta CDR3 regions. HTBI primers were employed in a first-round RT-PCR of the TCR CDR3. TCRdb reprocessed the multiplex PCR reads via MiXCR and lists one record per CDR3 protein. This table has fewer than 650,000 distinct CDR3 sequences, approximately 48% appearing once. CDR1 and CDR2 (germline): SGHRS, YFSETQ. V dropped 2 bases and J dropped 0 bases, with 9 bases sitting between them. CDR3 length: 14 amino acids.

Sequencing was performed on peripheral blood or thyroid tissue (not recorded which). This TCR came from an adult woman with Graves' disease, either hyperthyroidism or ophthalmopathy (not recorded which). The chain employs TRBV5-1 and TRBJ2-7, with TRBD2 as a possible D gene (5 bases). Here the CDR3 reads CASSFSDPSYEQYF. In nucleotides, the CDR3 is TGCGCCAGCAGCTTTAGCGACCCCTCCTACGAGCAGTACTTC.